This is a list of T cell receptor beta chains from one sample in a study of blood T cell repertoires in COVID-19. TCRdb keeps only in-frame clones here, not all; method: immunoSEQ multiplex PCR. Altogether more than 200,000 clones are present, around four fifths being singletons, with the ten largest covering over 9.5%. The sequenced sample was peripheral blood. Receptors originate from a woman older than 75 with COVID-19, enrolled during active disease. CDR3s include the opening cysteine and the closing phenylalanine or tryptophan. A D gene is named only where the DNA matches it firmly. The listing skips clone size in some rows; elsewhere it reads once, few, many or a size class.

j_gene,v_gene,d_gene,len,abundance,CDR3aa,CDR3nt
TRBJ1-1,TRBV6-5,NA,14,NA,CASTPGAGGTEAFF,TGTGCCAGCACCCCCGGAGCGGGGGGCACTGAAGCTTTCTTT
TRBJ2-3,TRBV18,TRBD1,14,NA,CASSRDRGADTQYF,TGTGCCAGCTCACGGGACAGGGGCGCAGATACGCAGTATTTT
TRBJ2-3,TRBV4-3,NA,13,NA,CASSQGLGGTQYF,TGCGCCAGCAGCCAAGGACTCGGAGGAACGCAGTATTTT
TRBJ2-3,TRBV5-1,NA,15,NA,CASSLFRGSTDTQYF,TGCGCCAGCAGCTTGTTCCGAGGGAGCACAGATACGCAGTATTTT
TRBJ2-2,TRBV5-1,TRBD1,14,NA,CASSLGQEAGELFF,TGCGCCAGCAGCCTAGGACAGGAGGCCGGGGAGCTGTTTTTT
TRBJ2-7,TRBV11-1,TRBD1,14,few,CASSSRDRGNEQYF,TGTGCCAGCAGCTCCCGGGACAGGGGCAACGAGCAGTACTTC
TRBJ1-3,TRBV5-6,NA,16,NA,CASSVGQYISGNTIYF,TGTGCCAGCAGCGTAGGACAGTACATCTCTGGAAACACCATATATTTT
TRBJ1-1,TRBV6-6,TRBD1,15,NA,CASRAGTAMNTEAFF,TGTGCCAGCAGAGCTGGGACAGCCATGAACACTGAAGCTTTCTTT
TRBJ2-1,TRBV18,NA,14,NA,CASSPGRSKNEQFF,TGTGCCAGCTCACCAGGGAGGTCGAAAAATGAGCAGTTCTTC
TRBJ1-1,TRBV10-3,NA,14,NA,CAIRQDGAGSEAFF,TGTGCCATCAGACAGGACGGCGCCGGCTCTGAAGCTTTCTTT
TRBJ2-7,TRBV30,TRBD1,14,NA,CAWSETTGNYEQYF,TGTGCCTGGAGCGAAACGACAGGGAACTACGAGCAGTACTTC
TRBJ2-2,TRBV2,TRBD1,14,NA,CASMGQGGTGELFF,TGTGCCAGCATGGGACAGGGGGGCACCGGGGAGCTGTTTTTT
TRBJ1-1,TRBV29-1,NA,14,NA,CSVEESTRGTEAFF,TGCAGCGTTGAAGAATCTACCAGAGGCACTGAAGCTTTCTTT
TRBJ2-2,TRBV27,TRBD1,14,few,CASSLDRGAGELFF,TGTGCCAGCAGTCTGGACAGGGGGGCCGGGGAGCTGTTTTTT
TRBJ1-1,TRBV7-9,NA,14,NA,CASSLTALNTEAFF,TGTGCCAGCAGCTTAACAGCATTGAACACTGAAGCTTTCTTT
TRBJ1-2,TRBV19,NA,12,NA,CASSPNPYGYTF,TGTGCCAGTAGTCCCAATCCCTATGGCTACACCTTC
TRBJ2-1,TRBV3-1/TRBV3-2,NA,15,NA,CASSQGGGTNHEQFF,TGTGCCAGCAGCCAGGGGGGAGGGACAAATCATGAGCAGTTCTTC
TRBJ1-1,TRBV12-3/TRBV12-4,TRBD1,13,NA,CASSWDRVTEAFF,TGTGCCAGCAGCTGGGACAGGGTCACTGAAGCTTTCTTT
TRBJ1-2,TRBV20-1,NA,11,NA,CSATQQSRYTF,TGCAGTGCTACCCAACAATCACGTTACACCTTC
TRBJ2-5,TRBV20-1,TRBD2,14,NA,CSASIAGSQETQYF,TGCAGTGCTAGTATAGCGGGGAGCCAAGAGACCCAGTACTTC
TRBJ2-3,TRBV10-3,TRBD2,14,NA,CAISDKTSGDTQYF,TGTGCCATCAGTGATAAGACTAGCGGAGATACGCAGTATTTT
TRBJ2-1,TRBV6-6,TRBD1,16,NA,CASSNLGGQSYNEQFF,TGTGCCAGCAGTAATTTAGGGGGACAGAGCTACAATGAGCAGTTCTTC
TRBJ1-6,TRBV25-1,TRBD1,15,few,CASSPPGQGGSPLHF,TGTGCCAGCAGTCCTCCGGGACAGGGAGGATCACCCCTCCACTTT
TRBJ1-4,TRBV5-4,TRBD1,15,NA,CASSAEQGAGEKLFF,TGTGCCAGCAGCGCTGAACAGGGGGCTGGTGAAAAACTGTTTTTT
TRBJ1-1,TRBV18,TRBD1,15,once,CASSPPGQGATEAFF,TGTGCCAGCTCACCACCGGGACAGGGGGCCACTGAAGCTTTCTTT
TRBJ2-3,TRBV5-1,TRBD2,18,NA,CASSSPAYGGGAGDTQYF,TGCGCCAGCAGCTCCCCAGCGTACGGCGGGGGGGCGGGAGATACGCAGTATTTT
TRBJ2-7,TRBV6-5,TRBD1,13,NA,CASSPDRGYEQYF,TGTGCCAGCAGTCCCGACAGGGGCTACGAGCAGTACTTC
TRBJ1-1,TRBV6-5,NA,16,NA,CASSYSSFQDPTEAFF,TGTGCCAGCAGTTACAGTTCATTTCAGGATCCGACTGAAGCTTTCTTT
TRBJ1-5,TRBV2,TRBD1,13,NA,CASRDRVGQPQHF,TGTGCCAGCAGGGACAGGGTAGGGCAGCCCCAGCATTTT
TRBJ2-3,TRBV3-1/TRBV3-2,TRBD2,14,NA,CASSPLRGADTQYF,TGTGCCAGCAGCCCCCTGCGGGGGGCAGATACGCAGTATTTT
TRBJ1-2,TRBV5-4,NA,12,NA,CASSLIQEGYTF,TGTGCCAGCAGCTTGATACAGGAGGGCTACACCTTC
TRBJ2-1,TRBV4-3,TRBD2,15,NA,CASSQSGGGFNEQFF,TGCGCCAGCAGCCAGAGCGGGGGGGGTTTTAATGAGCAGTTCTTC
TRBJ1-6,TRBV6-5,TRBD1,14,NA,CASSSDRGNSPLHF,TGTGCCAGCAGTTCCGACAGGGGGAATTCACCCCTCCACTTT
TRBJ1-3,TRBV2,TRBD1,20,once,CASSSAPGQGVLTSGNTIYF,TGTGCCAGCAGTTCCGCTCCGGGACAGGGGGTGTTGACGTCTGGAAACACCATATATTTT
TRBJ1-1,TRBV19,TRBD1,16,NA,CASSPLPGQGSTEAFF,TGTGCCAGTAGCCCACTCCCGGGACAGGGATCGACTGAAGCTTTCTTT
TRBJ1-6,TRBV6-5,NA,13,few,CASRTGNNSPLHF,TGTGCCAGCAGAACGGGTAATAATTCACCCCTCCACTTT
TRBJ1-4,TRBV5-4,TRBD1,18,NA,CASSSPGTGGPLGEKLFF,TGTGCCAGCAGCTCCCCCGGGACAGGGGGACCTCTCGGTGAAAAACTGTTTTTT
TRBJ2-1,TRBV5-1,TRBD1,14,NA,CASSLAEGGQGQFF,TGCGCCAGCAGCTTGGCCGAAGGGGGACAGGGGCAGTTCTTC
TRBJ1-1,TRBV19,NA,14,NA,CASSPTGTRTEAFF,TGTGCCAGTAGTCCCACAGGGACGCGAACTGAAGCTTTCTTT
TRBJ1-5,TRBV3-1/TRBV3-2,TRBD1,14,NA,CASSRQGNNQPQHF,TGTGCCAGCAGCAGACAGGGGAACAATCAGCCCCAGCATTTT
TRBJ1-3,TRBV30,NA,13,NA,CAWSPVAGNTIYF,TGTGCCTGGAGCCCGGTGGCTGGAAACACCATATATTTT
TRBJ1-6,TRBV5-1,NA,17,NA,CASSLADGSSYNSPLHF,TGCGCCAGCAGCTTGGCCGACGGGAGCTCCTATAATTCACCCCTCCACTTT
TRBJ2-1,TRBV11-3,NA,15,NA,CASSLNRVPYNEQFF,TGTGCCAGCAGCTTAAACAGGGTCCCCTACAATGAGCAGTTCTTC
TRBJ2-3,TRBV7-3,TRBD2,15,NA,CASSLLAGGEDTQYF,TGTGCCAGCAGCCTACTAGCGGGGGGTGAGGATACGCAGTATTTT
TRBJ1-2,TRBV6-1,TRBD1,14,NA,CASSEVEGTGLYTF,TGTGCCAGCAGTGAAGTGGAGGGGACAGGGCTCTACACCTTC
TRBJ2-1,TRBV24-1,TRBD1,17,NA,CATSDLRQGAKNNEQFF,TGTGCCACCAGTGATCTTCGACAGGGCGCCAAAAATAATGAGCAGTTCTTC
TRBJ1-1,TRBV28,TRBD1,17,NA,CASMLSVPDRGQTEAFF,TGTGCCAGCATGCTCTCAGTCCCCGACAGGGGGCAAACTGAAGCTTTCTTT
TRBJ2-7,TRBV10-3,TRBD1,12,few,CAISLDRVEQYF,TGTGCCATCAGTTTGGACAGGGTCGAGCAGTACTTC
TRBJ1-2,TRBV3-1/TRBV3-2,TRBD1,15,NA,CASSQGGQGPYGYTF,TGTGCCAGCAGCCAAGGGGGACAGGGACCCTATGGCTACACCTTC
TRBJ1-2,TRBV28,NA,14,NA,CASSPASADYGYTF,TGTGCCAGCAGTCCCGCCTCTGCGGACTATGGCTACACCTTC
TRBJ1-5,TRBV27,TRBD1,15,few,CASGGGQGPHQPQHF,TGTGCCAGCGGCGGAGGACAGGGCCCACATCAGCCCCAGCATTTT
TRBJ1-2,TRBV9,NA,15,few,CASSSNYRGNYGYTF,TGTGCCAGCAGCTCCAATTATAGGGGCAACTATGGCTACACCTTC
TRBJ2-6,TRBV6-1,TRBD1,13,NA,CASRKGQTGVLTF,TGTGCCAGCAGAAAAGGGCAGACAGGGGTCCTGACTTTC
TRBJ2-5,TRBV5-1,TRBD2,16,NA,CASSTGTSGARETQYF,TGCGCCAGCAGTACAGGGACTAGCGGGGCTAGGGAGACCCAGTACTTC